This TCR beta chain was sequenced for a study of chemoradiotherapy in HPV16-positive cancers. This CDR3 spans 14 amino acids. V trimming: 4 bases; J trimming: 0 bases; junction bases outside the gene matches: 2. Germline-derived CDR1 and CDR2 are SGHRS and YFSETQ. Libraries were prepared by immunoSEQ multiplex PCR; TCRdb keeps only in-frame clonotypes and omits some of them. The sample shows approximately 20,000 clones, 70% to 90% of them seen only once. This receptor was taken from a human donor with HPV-associated anogenital cancer. The sequenced sample was blood, obtained from a patient who underwent chemoradiotherapy. The chain carries TRBV5-1 and TRBJ2-3; the match to TRBD2 covers 7 bases. The CDR3 nucleotides are TGCGCCAGCAGCCCGGGACTAAGCACAGATACGCAGTATTTT. This sequence encodes CASSPGLSTDTQYF.